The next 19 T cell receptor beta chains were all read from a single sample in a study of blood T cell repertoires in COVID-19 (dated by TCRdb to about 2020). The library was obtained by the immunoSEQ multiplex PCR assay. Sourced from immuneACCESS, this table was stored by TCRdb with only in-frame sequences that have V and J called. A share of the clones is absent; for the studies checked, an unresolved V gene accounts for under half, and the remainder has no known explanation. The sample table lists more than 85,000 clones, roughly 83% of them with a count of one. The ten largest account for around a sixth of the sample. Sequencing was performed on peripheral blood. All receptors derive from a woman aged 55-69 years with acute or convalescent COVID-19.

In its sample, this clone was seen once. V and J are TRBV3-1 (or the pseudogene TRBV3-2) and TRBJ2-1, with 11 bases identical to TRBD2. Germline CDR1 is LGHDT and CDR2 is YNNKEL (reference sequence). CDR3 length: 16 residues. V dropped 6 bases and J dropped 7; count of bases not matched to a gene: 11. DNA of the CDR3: TGTGCCAGCAGGGACTGGGGTAGCGGGGGGGAAAATGAGCAGTTCTTC. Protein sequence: CASRDWGSGGENEQFF.

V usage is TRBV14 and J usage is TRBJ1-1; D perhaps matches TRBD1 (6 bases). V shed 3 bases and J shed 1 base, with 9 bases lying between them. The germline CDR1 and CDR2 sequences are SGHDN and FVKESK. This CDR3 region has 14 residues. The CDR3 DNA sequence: TGTGCCAGCAGCCATCTACAGGGGAACACTGAAGCTTTCTTT. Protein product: CASSHLQGNTEAFF.

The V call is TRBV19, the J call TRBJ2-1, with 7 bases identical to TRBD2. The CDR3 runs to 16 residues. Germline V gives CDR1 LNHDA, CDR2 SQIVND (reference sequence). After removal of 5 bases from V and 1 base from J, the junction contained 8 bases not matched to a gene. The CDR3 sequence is CASSGWAGVSYNEQFF. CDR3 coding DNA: TGTGCCAGTAGTGGGTGGGCGGGGGTTTCCTACAATGAGCAGTTCTTC.

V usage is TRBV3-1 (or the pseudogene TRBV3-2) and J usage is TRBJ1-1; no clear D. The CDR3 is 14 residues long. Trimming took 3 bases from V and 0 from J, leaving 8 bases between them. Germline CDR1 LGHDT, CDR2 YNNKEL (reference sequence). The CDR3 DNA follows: TGTGCCAGCAGCCATGGAGGTATGAACACTGAAGCTTTCTTT. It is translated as CASSHGGMNTEAFF.

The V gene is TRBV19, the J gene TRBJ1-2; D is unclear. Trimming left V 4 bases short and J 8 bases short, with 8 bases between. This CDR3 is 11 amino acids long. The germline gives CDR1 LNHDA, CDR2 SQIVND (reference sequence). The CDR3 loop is CASSTAGGYTF. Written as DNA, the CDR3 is TGTGCCAGTAGTACGGCGGGGGGCTACACCTTC.

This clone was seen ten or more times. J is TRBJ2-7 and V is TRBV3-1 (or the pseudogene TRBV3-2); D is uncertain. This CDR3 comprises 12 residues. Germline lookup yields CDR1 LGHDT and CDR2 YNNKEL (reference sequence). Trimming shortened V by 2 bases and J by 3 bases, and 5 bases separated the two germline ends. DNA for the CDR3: TGTGCCAGCAGCCAACAGGTCTACGAGCAGTACTTC. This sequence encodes CASSQQVYEQYF.

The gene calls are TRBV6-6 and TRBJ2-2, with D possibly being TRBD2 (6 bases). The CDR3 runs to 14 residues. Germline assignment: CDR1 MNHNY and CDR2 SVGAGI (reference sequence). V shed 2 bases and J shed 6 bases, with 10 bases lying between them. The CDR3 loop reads CASSYQGLPGELFF. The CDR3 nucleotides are TGTGCCAGCAGTTACCAGGGACTTCCCGGGGAGCTGTTTTTT.

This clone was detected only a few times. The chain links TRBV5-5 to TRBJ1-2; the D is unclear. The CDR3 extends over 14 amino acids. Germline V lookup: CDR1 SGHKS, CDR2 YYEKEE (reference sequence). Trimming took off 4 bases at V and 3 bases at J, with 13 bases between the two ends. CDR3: CASSVVAEHYGYTF. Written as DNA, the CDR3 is TGTGCCAGCAGCGTGGTAGCGGAACACTATGGCTACACCTTC.

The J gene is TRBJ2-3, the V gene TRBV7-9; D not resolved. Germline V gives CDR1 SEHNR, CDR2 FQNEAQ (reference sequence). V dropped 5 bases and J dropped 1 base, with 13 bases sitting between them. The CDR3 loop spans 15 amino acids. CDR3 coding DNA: TGTGCCAGCAGCCAGATGCGGCGTGGCACAGATACGCAGTATTTT. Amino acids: CASSQMRRGTDTQYF.

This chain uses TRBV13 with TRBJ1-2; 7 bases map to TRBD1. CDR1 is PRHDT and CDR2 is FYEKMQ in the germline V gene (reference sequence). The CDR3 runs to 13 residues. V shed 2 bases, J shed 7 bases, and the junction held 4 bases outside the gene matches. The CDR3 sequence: CASSLTGEAGYTF. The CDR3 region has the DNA TGTGCCAGCAGCTTAACAGGGGAGGCTGGCTACACCTTC.

CDR3: CASSYFGTGVSPLHF. As DNA, the CDR3 is TGTGCCAGCAGCTATTTCGGGACAGGGGTCTCACCCCTCCACTTT. The gene calls are TRBV13 and TRBJ1-6, with 10 bases aligning to TRBD1. CDR1 is PRHDT and CDR2 is FYEKMQ in the germline V gene (reference sequence). There are 15 residues in the CDR3. The trim removed 4 bases at V and 10 bases at J, leaving 7 bases unmatched.

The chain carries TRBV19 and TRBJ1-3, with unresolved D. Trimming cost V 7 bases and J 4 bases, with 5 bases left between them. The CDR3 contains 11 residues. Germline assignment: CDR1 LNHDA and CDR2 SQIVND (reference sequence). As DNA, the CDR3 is TGTGCCAGTATGAGGGGAAACACCATATATTTT. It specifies CASMRGNTIYF.

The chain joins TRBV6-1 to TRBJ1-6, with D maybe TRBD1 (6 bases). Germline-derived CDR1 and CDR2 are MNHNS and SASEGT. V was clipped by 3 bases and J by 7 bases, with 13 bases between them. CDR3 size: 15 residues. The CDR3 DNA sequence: TGTGCCAGCAGTGACCTCAGGGGTGCGAATTCACCCCTCCACTTT. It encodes CASSDLRGANSPLHF.

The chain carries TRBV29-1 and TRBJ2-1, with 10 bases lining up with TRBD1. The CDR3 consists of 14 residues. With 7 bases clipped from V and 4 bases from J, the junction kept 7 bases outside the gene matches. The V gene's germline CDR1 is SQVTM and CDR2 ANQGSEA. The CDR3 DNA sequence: TGCAGCGCCCTGACAGGGGGCAGGTACAATGAGCAGTTCTTC. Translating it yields CSALTGGRYNEQFF.

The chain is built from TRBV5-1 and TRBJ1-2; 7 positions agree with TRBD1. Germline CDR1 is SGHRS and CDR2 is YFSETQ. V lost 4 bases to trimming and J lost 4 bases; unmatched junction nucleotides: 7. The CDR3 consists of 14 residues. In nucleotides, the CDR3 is TGCGCCAGCAGCCCCCAACAGGGGTCCTATGGCTACACCTTC. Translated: CASSPQQGSYGYTF.

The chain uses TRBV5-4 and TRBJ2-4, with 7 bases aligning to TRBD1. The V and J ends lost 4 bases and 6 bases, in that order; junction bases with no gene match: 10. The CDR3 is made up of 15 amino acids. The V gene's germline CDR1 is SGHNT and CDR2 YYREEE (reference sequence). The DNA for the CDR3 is TGTGCCAGCAGCGTTGAGCCGGGACAGTTAAACATTCAGTACTTC. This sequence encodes CASSVEPGQLNIQYF.

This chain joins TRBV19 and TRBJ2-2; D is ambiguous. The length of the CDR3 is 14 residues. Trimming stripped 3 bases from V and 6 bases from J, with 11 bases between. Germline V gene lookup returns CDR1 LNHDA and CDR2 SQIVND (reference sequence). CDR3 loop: CASSITLSSGELFF. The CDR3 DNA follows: TGTGCCAGTAGTATTACACTATCGTCCGGGGAGCTGTTTTTT.

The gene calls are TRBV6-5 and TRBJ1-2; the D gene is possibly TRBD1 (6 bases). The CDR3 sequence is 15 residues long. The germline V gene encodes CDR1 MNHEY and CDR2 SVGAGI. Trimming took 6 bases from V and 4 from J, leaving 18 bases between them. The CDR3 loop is CASRLTTQGLYGYTF. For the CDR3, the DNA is TGTGCCAGCAGGCTCACTACACAGGGCCTCTATGGCTACACCTTC.

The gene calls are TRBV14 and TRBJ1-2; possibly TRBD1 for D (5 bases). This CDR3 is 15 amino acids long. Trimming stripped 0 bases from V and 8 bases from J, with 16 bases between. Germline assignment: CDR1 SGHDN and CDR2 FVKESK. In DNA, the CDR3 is TGTGCCAGCAGCCAAGATATGGTGGGGGGGTACGGCTACACCTTC. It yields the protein CASSQDMVGGYGYTF. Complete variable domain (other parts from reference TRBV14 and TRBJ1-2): EAGVTQFPSHSVIEKGQTVTLRCDPISGHDNLYWYRRVMGKEIKFLLHFVKESKQDESGMPNNRFLAERTGGTYSTLKVQPAELEDSGVYFCASSQDMVGGYGYTFGSGTRLTVV.